The clone carrying this TCR beta chain was detected only a few times. These data belong to a study of early T cells in non-severe SARS-CoV-2 infection. The wider study: Chains were not paired, and sequencing was done on bulk RNA from unsorted whole blood.

Germline-derived CDR1 and CDR2 are DFQATT and SNEGSKA (reference sequence). The CDR3 is made up of 13 amino acids. One entry per CDR3 protein, called by TCRdb with MiXCR from the 5' RACE reads. This sample has some 80,000 distinct CDR3 sequences, with approximately 12% found just once. The clonotype originates from an adult who was a healthcare worker with PCR-confirmed SARS-CoV-2 infection or an uninfected control (not recorded which). V and J are TRBV20-1 and TRBJ2-3, with D tentatively TRBD2 (6 bases). The sequenced sample consisted of whole blood. The DNA of the CDR3 is TGCCTCCCCCGGGAGATCGGCACAGATACGCAGTATTTT. Translating it yields CLPREIGTDTQYF.